The following is a TCR beta chain sequence with its context. Ten or more counts support this clonotype. There is no known antigen for this receptor. No base-level quality is on record; no much larger clone is a single base apart. The library was built by means of 5' RACE. Sequencing instrument: NextSeq 500. In the TCR library protocol, a unique molecular identifier was attached to each TCR cDNA molecule so that PCR and sequencing errors could be corrected. As for the authors' bioinformatics: TCR identification, UMI-based error correction and CDR3 extraction were all carried out with Decombinator tools. Expanded TCRs were defined as those above a frequency of 2 per 1,000, corresponding to the top 1% of the tumor frequency distribution. Rényi diversity was computed with the R vegan package after subsampling each repertoire 100 times to 5,000 TCRs. CDR3 similarity networks were built from amino acid triplet string-kernel similarity, with CDR3s being connected when pairwise similarity was above 0.82. In TCRdb, the public reads were trimmed at Q25 with fastp and aligned with MiXCR, with productive beta chains retained. Each entry merges the rows of one CDR3 protein and shows their most common DNA and genes. For this entry, the V and J calls and clone size follow TCRdb and not the study's own pipeline. This sample holds nearly 80,000 distinct CDR3 sequences; 8% were observed only once. The ten largest make up 6.8% of the sample.

V is cut back by 5 bases and J by 5 bases, with 17 bases in the junction unmatched. The CDR3 starts with the cysteine, ends with the phenylalanine, and has 18 residues. The retained sequence is limited to the CDR3, 54 bases, with the frame set at the first base. Sequences SGHTA (CDR1) and FQGNSA (CDR2) are obtained from the germline V gene. This entry comes from a study of spatial heterogeneity in lung cancer (dated by TCRdb to between 2019 and 2020). In terms of the full investigation: Beta-chain transcripts were consistently detected in greater numbers than alpha-chain transcripts, which likely reflects a higher abundance of beta-chain transcripts. In the raw uncorrected reads, each unique combination of TCR and UMI appeared more than ten times on average. TCR alpha and beta repertoires were quantitatively compared across multiple tumor regions, matched nontumor lung and blood in non-small cell lung cancer. The study linked features of the TCR repertoire to counts of nonsynonymous mutations, which were determined by whole-exome sequencing of tumor tissue. At surgery, both alpha and beta chains were TCR-sequenced in more than 200 tumor regions, fewer than 85 matched nontumor lung samples and 56 PBMC samples. Overall study results and their limits: Additional single-cell paired TCR alpha and beta sequencing was considered necessary to confirm, at a functional level, the hypothesis that regional TCRs recognize regional mutations. Ubiquitous expanded tumor TCRs were detected in blood more often at tumor resection than at routine follow-up.

Explained via the paper, the time point label denotes: sample taken at primary tumor resection. Samples were obtained from approximately 77 patients with early-stage, untreated non-small cell lung cancer from the lung TRACERx cohort. Whole RNA extracted from tumor and nontumor lung tissue, or from cryopreserved PBMC samples, was used for TCR sequencing without cell sorting. Patients were selected for TCR sequencing only if sufficient RNA was available from at least two tumor regions. The chain employs TRBV7-2 and TRBJ2-1; TRBD2 lines up with 8 middle nucleotides. Sequencing used PBMCs, obtained at surgery. This TCR came from a male donor with early-stage non-small cell lung cancer. The CDR3 amino acid sequence is: CASSLGGLVAGKDNEQFF. The nucleotide sequence is TGTGCCAGCAGCCTAGGTGGGTTAGTAGCGGGAAAGGACAATGAGCAGTTCTTC.